This T cell receptor beta chain is drawn from a study of shared clonotypes between healthy human individuals. The CDR3 loop spans 16 amino acids. V dropped 1 base and J dropped 1 base, with 13 bases sitting between them. Germline CDR1 reads SGDLS; CDR2 reads YYNGEE. This clone showed up just a few times. Generated by immunoSEQ multiplex PCR, the TCRdb table keeps only in-frame clones and is missing some. The table shows 400,000 to 500,000 clones, with less than 80% occurring only once. The donors, all of them Caucasian adults, lived in Nashville, Tennessee. Sample: PBMCs. J is TRBJ2-3 and V is TRBV9; possibly TRBD1 or TRBD2 for D (6 bases each). This TCR came from a woman in her 40s in good health. Some clones in this sample may be carry-over from other donors' samples. The CDR3 spells CASSVFGGQGTDTQYF. For the CDR3, the DNA is TGTGCCAGCAGCGTATTCGGGGGCCAGGGCACAGATACGCAGTATTTT.